A selection of T cell receptor beta chains follows, all from one sample in a study of shared clonotypes between healthy human individuals. Assay used: immunoSEQ multiplex PCR; TCRdb lists only in-frame clones, some missing. The sample consists of over 400,000 clones, around four fifths of them appearing once. Sequencing was performed on PBMCs. Source of these receptors: a woman between 35 and 50 years old in good health. Some clones in this sample may be carry-over from other donors' samples. Each CDR3 is given with its conserved first and last residue. The order of the fields is CDR3 DNA, CDR3 protein, D gene, J gene, clone size, V gene. A D gene is named only where the DNA matches it firmly. Some rows have no size entry. The others give once, few or many, or a class for an expanded clone.

cdr3_nt: TGCAGCGTTGAATCAGGATACTCCTACGAGCAGTACTTC
cdr3_aa: CSVESGYSYEQYF
d_call: .
j_call: TRBJ2-7
clone_size: .
v_call: TRBV29-1

cdr3_nt: TGTGCCAGCAGCATCACTCCTCCAGGACAGGGCTCCTACGAGCAGTACTTC
cdr3_aa: CASSITPPGQGSYEQYF
d_call: .
j_call: TRBJ2-7
clone_size: .
v_call: TRBV21-1

cdr3_nt: TGTGCCAGCAGCAAGGGACTAGCGGGAGGGCCCACCGGGGAGCTGTTTTTT
cdr3_aa: CASSKGLAGGPTGELFF
d_call: TRBD2
j_call: TRBJ2-2
clone_size: few
v_call: TRBV11-2

cdr3_nt: TGTGCCTGGAGTCCCGATGGGGGACTAGCGGGATCCGGGGAGCTGTTTTTT
cdr3_aa: CAWSPDGGLAGSGELFF
d_call: TRBD2
j_call: TRBJ2-2
clone_size: .
v_call: TRBV30

cdr3_nt: TGTGCCAGTAGTCCGCGACTAGCGGGAGAAGGATACGAGCAGTACTTC
cdr3_aa: CASSPRLAGEGYEQYF
d_call: TRBD2
j_call: TRBJ2-7
clone_size: .
v_call: TRBV19

cdr3_nt: TGTGCCAGCAGCTTAGGCGGGCCGGGCGAGCAGTACTTC
cdr3_aa: CASSLGGPGEQYF
d_call: .
j_call: TRBJ2-7
clone_size: .
v_call: TRBV11-1

cdr3_nt: TGTGCCAGCATTTGGACAGGGGCCGCAGATACGCAGTATTTT
cdr3_aa: CASIWTGAADTQYF
d_call: TRBD1
j_call: TRBJ2-3
clone_size: .
v_call: TRBV2

cdr3_nt: TGTGCCAGTTTGGGACAGGGGGCAAAAAACATTCAGTACTTC
cdr3_aa: CASLGQGAKNIQYF
d_call: TRBD1
j_call: TRBJ2-4
clone_size: .
v_call: TRBV19

cdr3_nt: TGTGCCAGCAGCAATAGGTTTACGGTAGGGATCAAAGAGACCCAGTACTTC
cdr3_aa: CASSNRFTVGIKETQYF
d_call: .
j_call: TRBJ2-5
clone_size: .
v_call: TRBV5-6

cdr3_nt: TGTGCTAGCTGGGGTAGCGGGGGACACACAGATACGCAGTATTTT
cdr3_aa: CASWGSGGHTDTQYF
d_call: TRBD2
j_call: TRBJ2-3
clone_size: .
v_call: TRBV7-9

cdr3_nt: TGTGCCAGCCGGAGGTACAATGAGCAGTTCTTC
cdr3_aa: CASRRYNEQFF
d_call: .
j_call: TRBJ2-1
clone_size: .
v_call: TRBV27

cdr3_nt: TGTGCCAGTAGCGGACAGGGGGCGGTCACTGAAGCTTTCTTT
cdr3_aa: CASSGQGAVTEAFF
d_call: TRBD1
j_call: TRBJ1-1
clone_size: .
v_call: TRBV19

cdr3_nt: TGTGCCAGCTCACCAGCCGGCAGCTGGAATGAAAAACTGTTTTTT
cdr3_aa: CASSPAGSWNEKLFF
d_call: .
j_call: TRBJ1-4
clone_size: .
v_call: TRBV18

cdr3_nt: TGTGCCAGCAGCCAGCGGGAGGGCTACAATGAGCAGTTCTTC
cdr3_aa: CASSQREGYNEQFF
d_call: TRBD2
j_call: TRBJ2-1
clone_size: .
v_call: TRBV27

cdr3_nt: TGCGCCAGCAGCCGCGGGACACCACACACAGATACGCAGTATTTT
cdr3_aa: CASSRGTPHTDTQYF
d_call: .
j_call: TRBJ2-3
clone_size: .
v_call: TRBV5-1

cdr3_nt: TGCGCCAGCAGTGAGTCGCCGGACAAAGGGCAGCCCCAGCATTTT
cdr3_aa: CASSESPDKGQPQHF
d_call: .
j_call: TRBJ1-5
clone_size: .
v_call: TRBV10-2

cdr3_nt: TGTGCCAGCAGCTTAGGGCTAGCCGGGGAGCTGTTTTTT
cdr3_aa: CASSLGLAGELFF
d_call: .
j_call: TRBJ2-2
clone_size: few
v_call: TRBV7-2

cdr3_nt: TGTGCCAGCGGACGGTCTGTGAACACTGAAGCTTTCTTT
cdr3_aa: CASGRSVNTEAFF
d_call: .
j_call: TRBJ1-1
clone_size: .
v_call: TRBV14

cdr3_nt: TGTGCCAGCAGCTGGGGACTAGCGGGACCAAACACCGGGGAGCTGTTTTTT
cdr3_aa: CASSWGLAGPNTGELFF
d_call: TRBD2
j_call: TRBJ2-2
clone_size: .
v_call: TRBV11-3

cdr3_nt: TGTGCCAGCAGCCCCCTGGGGGCAGGGATTAATGAAAAACTGTTTTTT
cdr3_aa: CASSPLGAGINEKLFF
d_call: .
j_call: TRBJ1-4
clone_size: once
v_call: TRBV7-3

cdr3_nt: TGCAGCGTTGAAGTTGGAACTAGCGGGAGAACAGATACGCAGTATTTT
cdr3_aa: CSVEVGTSGRTDTQYF
d_call: TRBD2
j_call: TRBJ2-3
clone_size: .
v_call: TRBV29-1

cdr3_nt: TGTGCCAGCAGTGACTCGGAACTCAATGAGCAGTTCTTC
cdr3_aa: CASSDSELNEQFF
d_call: .
j_call: TRBJ2-1
clone_size: few
v_call: TRBV6-4

cdr3_nt: TGTGCCAGCAGCTTCCCGGACAGGGCGGCTTTCTTT
cdr3_aa: CASSFPDRAAFF
d_call: TRBD1
j_call: TRBJ1-1
clone_size: .
v_call: TRBV7-2

cdr3_nt: TGTGCCAGCAGTTTGGGCAGTAGCAATCAGCCCCAGCATTTT
cdr3_aa: CASSLGSSNQPQHF
d_call: .
j_call: TRBJ1-5
clone_size: .
v_call: TRBV28

cdr3_nt: TGTGCCAGCAGCCCAACCGGGGGTTGGCGCACAGATACGCAGTATTTT
cdr3_aa: CASSPTGGWRTDTQYF
d_call: .
j_call: TRBJ2-3
clone_size: .
v_call: TRBV5-8

cdr3_nt: TGTGCCACCAGCAGAGGGACAGCTCTAGACAATGAAAAACTGTTTTTT
cdr3_aa: CATSRGTALDNEKLFF
d_call: .
j_call: TRBJ1-4
clone_size: .
v_call: TRBV15

cdr3_nt: TGTGCCAGCGGAAGGGGCGGGACAGGGGCCACCGGGGAGCTGTTTTTT
cdr3_aa: CASGRGGTGATGELFF
d_call: TRBD1
j_call: TRBJ2-2
clone_size: .
v_call: TRBV7-2

cdr3_nt: TGTGCCAGCTCACCACTCGGGGGTACGACTGGGGCCAACGTCCTGACTTTC
cdr3_aa: CASSPLGGTTGANVLTF
d_call: .
j_call: TRBJ2-6
clone_size: .
v_call: TRBV18

cdr3_nt: TGTGCCAGCAGTTCACAGGGGTACGAGCAGTACTTC
cdr3_aa: CASSSQGYEQYF
d_call: TRBD1
j_call: TRBJ2-7
clone_size: .
v_call: TRBV2

cdr3_nt: TGTGCCAGCAGTTACCGGGCAGACCAAGAGACCCAGTACTTC
cdr3_aa: CASSYRADQETQYF
d_call: .
j_call: TRBJ2-5
clone_size: .
v_call: TRBV6-5

cdr3_nt: TGCGCCAGCAGTCCCTCAGTGGCCTACAATGAGCAGTTCTTC
cdr3_aa: CASSPSVAYNEQFF
d_call: .
j_call: TRBJ2-1
clone_size: .
v_call: TRBV10-2

cdr3_nt: TGTGCCAGCACATACCCAGGGATCGGAGACGAGCAGTACTTC
cdr3_aa: CASTYPGIGDEQYF
d_call: .
j_call: TRBJ2-7
clone_size: .
v_call: TRBV28

cdr3_nt: TGTGCCAGCAGCTTAGCCGGGACAGGGGGCCGCGAGCAGTTCTTC
cdr3_aa: CASSLAGTGGREQFF
d_call: TRBD1
j_call: TRBJ2-1
clone_size: .
v_call: TRBV7-2

cdr3_nt: TGTGCCAGTAGTACCGGGACTAGCGGGACCTACAATGAGCAGTTCTTC
cdr3_aa: CASSTGTSGTYNEQFF
d_call: TRBD2
j_call: TRBJ2-1
clone_size: .
v_call: TRBV19

cdr3_nt: TGTGCCAGCAGTTCGTGGACAGAAATCTCTGGAAACACCATATATTTT
cdr3_aa: CASSSWTEISGNTIYF
d_call: .
j_call: TRBJ1-3
clone_size: .
v_call: TRBV28

cdr3_nt: TGTGCCAGCAGCTTTAACGCCAACACCGGGGAGCTGTTTTTT
cdr3_aa: CASSFNANTGELFF
d_call: .
j_call: TRBJ2-2
clone_size: .
v_call: TRBV11-2

cdr3_nt: TGTGCCAGCAGCTTGTGGCGACAGTCCTACGAGCAGTACTTC
cdr3_aa: CASSLWRQSYEQYF
d_call: .
j_call: TRBJ2-7
clone_size: .
v_call: TRBV7-9

cdr3_nt: TGTGCCAGCTCACCGACACAGGGGGCCACAGATACGCAGTATTTT
cdr3_aa: CASSPTQGATDTQYF
d_call: TRBD1
j_call: TRBJ2-3
clone_size: .
v_call: TRBV18

cdr3_nt: TGTGCCAGCAGTTACGAAGGGGGGTCTGGGGCCAACGTCCTGACTTTC
cdr3_aa: CASSYEGGSGANVLTF
d_call: .
j_call: TRBJ2-6
clone_size: .
v_call: TRBV6-5

cdr3_nt: TGTGCCAGTTTCACGTGGACCTCTGGGGCCAACGTCCTGACTTTC
cdr3_aa: CASFTWTSGANVLTF
d_call: .
j_call: TRBJ2-6
clone_size: .
v_call: TRBV28

cdr3_nt: TGTGCCAGCTTCCAGGGTTGGGCTAGCACAGATACGCAGTATTTT
cdr3_aa: CASFQGWASTDTQYF
d_call: .
j_call: TRBJ2-3
clone_size: .
v_call: TRBV6-1

cdr3_nt: TGTGCCAGTAGTATAGGGGGTAGGGGTGACACAGATACGCAGTATTTT
cdr3_aa: CASSIGGRGDTDTQYF
d_call: .
j_call: TRBJ2-3
clone_size: .
v_call: TRBV19

cdr3_nt: TGTGCCTGGGCGGGGTTGTACACCGGGGAGCTGTTTTTT
cdr3_aa: CAWAGLYTGELFF
d_call: .
j_call: TRBJ2-2
clone_size: .
v_call: TRBV30

cdr3_nt: TGCAGCGTTGTCCACAGGGGGCCCTACAATGAGCAGTTCTTC
cdr3_aa: CSVVHRGPYNEQFF
d_call: TRBD1
j_call: TRBJ2-1
clone_size: .
v_call: TRBV29-1

cdr3_nt: TGTGCCAGTACACAGGGGTTACTAGATACGCAGTATTTT
cdr3_aa: CASTQGLLDTQYF
d_call: TRBD1
j_call: TRBJ2-3
clone_size: few
v_call: TRBV25-1

cdr3_nt: TGTGCCAGCTCACCACCGGGGACTAGCGGGAGGGACTACAATGAGCAGTTCTTC
cdr3_aa: CASSPPGTSGRDYNEQFF
d_call: TRBD2
j_call: TRBJ2-1
clone_size: .
v_call: TRBV18

cdr3_nt: TGTGCCAGCAGTTTAGCAGGGAGGGGCAATCAGCCCCAGCATTTT
cdr3_aa: CASSLAGRGNQPQHF
d_call: .
j_call: TRBJ1-5
clone_size: .
v_call: TRBV28

cdr3_nt: TGCAGCGCCCAGGGGGGGCCCAACTATGGCTACACCTTC
cdr3_aa: CSAQGGPNYGYTF
d_call: TRBD1
j_call: TRBJ1-2
clone_size: .
v_call: TRBV29-1

cdr3_nt: TGTGCCAGCAGTTCGACCCCCCACGAGCAGTACTTC
cdr3_aa: CASSSTPHEQYF
d_call: .
j_call: TRBJ2-7
clone_size: .
v_call: TRBV6-5

cdr3_nt: TGTGCCAGCAGTACACCGGGACACTTAAACACTGAAGCTTTCTTT
cdr3_aa: CASSTPGHLNTEAFF
d_call: .
j_call: TRBJ1-1
clone_size: .
v_call: TRBV28

cdr3_nt: TGTGCCAGCTCACCGCCAGTGGACACCGGGGAGCTGTTTTTT
cdr3_aa: CASSPPVDTGELFF
d_call: .
j_call: TRBJ2-2
clone_size: .
v_call: TRBV18

cdr3_nt: TGTGCCAGCAGCTTATCGCGGACTAGCGGCAATGAGCAGTTCTTC
cdr3_aa: CASSLSRTSGNEQFF
d_call: TRBD2
j_call: TRBJ2-1
clone_size: .
v_call: TRBV7-6

cdr3_nt: TGTGCCAGCAGCCCACGAACGCGGGAGCTCAATGAGCAGTTCTTC
cdr3_aa: CASSPRTRELNEQFF
d_call: TRBD2
j_call: TRBJ2-1
clone_size: .
v_call: TRBV6-5